This paragraph covers one T cell receptor (beta chain) sequence. At least ten counts were recorded for this clonotype. Its antigen is unknown. Per-base qualities were not stored, and no clone one base away is much larger. Stable Graves' hyperthyroidism was defined as no progression to ophthalmopathy during 18 months of follow-up. The hyperthyroidism patients were between 18 and 65 years old and newly diagnosed, with a disease duration of less than 2 months. Any patient with an uncontrolled infection, another autoimmune disease, pregnancy or lactation was excluded. Diagnoses were based on clinical symptoms, serum thyroxine and TRAb, thyroid ultrasound and orbital computed tomography. PBMCs were isolated from 8 to 10 ml of fresh peripheral blood by Ficoll-Paque density gradient centrifugation. Total RNA was extracted with Trizol reagent, and quality was checked on an Agilent 2100 Bioanalyzer. From a lookup of the germline V gene, CDR1 and CDR2 are MDHEN and SYDVKM. The V end gives up 8 bases and the J end 4 bases, leaving 7 bases in the junction not matched to a gene. The CDR3, cysteine through phenylalanine, is 13 amino acids long. Just CDR3 DNA is preserved here, 39 bases in frame from base 1.

The source of the sample is a study of T cells in Graves' hyperthyroidism and ophthalmopathy (dated by TCRdb to about 2019). About the full investigation: Peripheral blood samples were taken at initial diagnosis, before any treatment was given. The paper describes TCR Vbeta CDR3 sequencing of 120 to 150 peripheral blood samples, made up of under 50 ophthalmopathy patients, around 78 hyperthyroidism patients and approximately 17 progressor patients. To identify TCR V-J signatures that set the groups apart, the researchers used a discovery cohort of more than 95 patients, made up of 40 to 45 with Graves' ophthalmopathy and about 60 with stable Graves' hyperthyroidism. Prospective prediction of ophthalmopathy was tested in an independent validation cohort consisting of 18 hyperthyroidism patients and around 16 patients who later progressed to ophthalmopathy. Once sampling was done, hyperthyroidism patients were given methimazole at a starting dose of 30 mg daily, whereas ophthalmopathy patients were given high-dose intravenous methylprednisolone. The study also compared thyroid tissue and blood T-cell repertoires from about 6 Graves' hyperthyroidism patients. The roughly 90 discovery patients were divided at random into training and test sets in a 7:3 ratio.

Findings and caveats that apply to the study as a whole: In cross-validation, a model built on a 13 V-J signature told ophthalmopathy apart from stable hyperthyroidism with 85% to 90% sensitivity and about 81% specificity, and in testing the same model reached 80%/75%. Sample size was not statistically predetermined, and blinding of investigators to group allocation was not performed. In validation, the model predicted progression to ophthalmopathy a median of 6.5 months before onset, with about 64% sensitivity and 72.22% specificity. Blood samples also contained most of the expanded thyroid clonotypes (frequency above 0.001), which suggests that blood repertoires may reflect thyroid immune responses.

TCR beta CDR3 regions were amplified from RNA transcripts. A first-round RT-PCR of the TCR CDR3 used the HTBI primer set with the Qiagen OneStep RT-PCR kit. The libraries were constructed in a second round of multiplex PCR and then size-selected and purified. Sequencing of the libraries was done on an Illumina HiSeq2000 using paired-end 100 bp reads. On the study's bioinformatics: SOAPnuke was used to process the raw data, throwing out any read that contained adapters or uncalled bases, had a mean Phred below 15, or lacked an exact constant-primer or identifier match. COPE v1.2.5 was used to merge high-quality paired reads, and clonotypes were defined as unique nucleotide sequences. MiTCR v1.1 was used to align clonotypes to the IMGT TRBV, TRBD and TRBJ reference segments. The analysis included only V-J combinations with a frequency above 0.0001, which together covered around 99% of the repertoires. A TCS score was defined as the ratio between F50 (clonal expansion) and ExV (chaos), using BLOSUM62-based TCRdist between CDR3 peptides within each V-J. Welch's t-statistics and random forest reduced roughly 500 V-J features to about 13, which were used in a naive Bayes classifier (R e1071). TCRdb cleaned the public reads at Q25 with fastp, built clones with MiXCR and kept in-frame beta chains. Each entry is one CDR3 protein sequence, shown with its most common DNA and genes. For this entry, the V and J calls and clone size follow TCRdb and not the study's own pipeline. This sample has approximately 420,000 distinct CDR3 sequences in its table, and about 15% of those were observed once. The biggest ten clones account for approximately 29% of the sample.

The source material was blood. The sequence joins TRBV28 to TRBJ2-7; 8 central nucleotides agree with TRBD1. The source is a woman in her 30s with Graves' hyperthyroidism. The CDR3 protein: CASHGDRPYEQYF. The DNA is as follows: TGTGCCAGCCACGGGGACAGGCCTTACGAGCAGTACTTC.